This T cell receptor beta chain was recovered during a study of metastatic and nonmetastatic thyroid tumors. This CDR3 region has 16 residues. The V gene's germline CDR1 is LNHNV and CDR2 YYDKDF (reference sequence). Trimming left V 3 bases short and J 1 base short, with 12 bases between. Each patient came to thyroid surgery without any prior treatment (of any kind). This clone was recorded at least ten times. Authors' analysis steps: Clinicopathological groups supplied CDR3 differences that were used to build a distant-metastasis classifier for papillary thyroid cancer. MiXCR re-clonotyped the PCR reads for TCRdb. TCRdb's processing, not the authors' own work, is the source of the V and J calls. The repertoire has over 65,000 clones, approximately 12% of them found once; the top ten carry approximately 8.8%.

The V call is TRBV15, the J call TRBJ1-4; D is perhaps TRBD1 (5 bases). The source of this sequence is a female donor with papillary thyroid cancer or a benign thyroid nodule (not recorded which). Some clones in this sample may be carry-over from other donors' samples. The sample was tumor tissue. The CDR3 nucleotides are TGTGCCACCAGCAGCGGTCTCACAGGAACTAATGAAAAACTGTTTTTT. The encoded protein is CATSSGLTGTNEKLFF.